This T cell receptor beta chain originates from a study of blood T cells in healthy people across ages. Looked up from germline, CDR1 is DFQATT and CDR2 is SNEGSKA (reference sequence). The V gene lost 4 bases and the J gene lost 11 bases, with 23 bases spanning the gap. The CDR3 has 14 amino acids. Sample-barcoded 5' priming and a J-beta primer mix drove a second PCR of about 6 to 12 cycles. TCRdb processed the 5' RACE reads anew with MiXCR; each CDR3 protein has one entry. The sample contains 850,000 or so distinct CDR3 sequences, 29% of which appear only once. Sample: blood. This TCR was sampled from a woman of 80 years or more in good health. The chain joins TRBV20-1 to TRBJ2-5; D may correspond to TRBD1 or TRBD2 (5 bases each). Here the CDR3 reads CSATRPGRTLEQYF. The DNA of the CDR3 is TGCAGTGCTACGAGACCGGGACGGACCCTGGAGCAGTACTTC.